This T cell receptor (beta chain) emerged from a study of Graves' ophthalmopathy and Graves' hyperthyroidism. Study observations and caveats: The authors also found most expanded thyroid clonotypes above 0.001 frequency in blood. For separating ophthalmopathy from stable hyperthyroidism, a 13-signature model gave 85% to 90% sensitivity and roughly 83% specificity.

Aged 18 to 65, hyperthyroidism patients had been newly diagnosed, with under 2 months' duration. Beta-chain TCR CDR3 regions were amplified from RNA transcripts. A first-round RT-PCR used HTBI primers, followed by a second-round multiplex PCR. Each CDR3 protein gets one entry after TCRdb re-called the multiplex PCR reads with MiXCR. The sample consists of about 420,000 distinct CDR3 sequences, approximately 21% of them appearing once. Trimming removed 5 bases at V and 5 bases at J, with 15 bases between. CDR3 size: 14 residues. The germline V gene has CDR1 SGHVS and CDR2 FQNEAQ. The table lists this clonotype with many counts. The antigen is undetermined.

Sequenced input: peripheral blood. The TCR comes from a woman aged 18-29 years with stable Graves' hyperthyroidism. The chain couples TRBV7-8 to TRBJ2-5; D is perhaps TRBD1 (5 bases). The CDR3 loop is CASSPRQSGETQYF. The CDR3 DNA sequence: TGTGCCAGCAGCCCCCGACAGTCTGGGGAGACCCAGTACTTC.